This paragraph reports one TCR beta chain. Its antigen target is currently unknown. The sample holds no much larger clone one base away, and base qualities are not on file. The sample comes from a study of response to subunit inactivated influenza vaccine (dated by TCRdb to about 2018). Regarding the study in general: The study used deep quantitative T cell receptor repertoire profiling to track responses to a trivalent subunit inactivated influenza vaccine.

CDR3 length: 15 amino acids, cysteine to phenylalanine. The sequence is cut down to CDR3 DNA, 45 bases in frame from base 1. CDR1 and CDR2, looked up from the germline V gene, are SGHDT and YYEEEE. V is cut by 0 bases and J by 0 bases, and the space between the germline ends is 10 bases. The library came from RT-PCR. TCRdb names Illumina HiSeq 2500 as the instrument used. The public reads were reanalyzed by TCRdb: fastp trimming at Q25, MiXCR alignment, in-frame beta chains only. Every CDR3 protein is listed once, alongside the most common genes and DNA of its rows. The sample has hundreds of thousands of distinct CDR3 sequences on record, less than 30% of them singletons. Approximately 1.9% of the sample lies in the top ten. What the work shows at the level of the full study, not this receptor alone: The authors suggested that each seasonal influenza vaccination may recruit only a limited number of new T cells.

The receptor was isolated from a man between 45 and 60 years old who received an inactivated influenza vaccine. Donor details come from another sample of the same person, matched by shared clones. Recombination linked TRBV5-6 to TRBJ2-7; the D call is tentative, TRBD1 or TRBD2, as each matches 5 bases. The sample here was CD4+ T cells sorted from PBMCs, taken roughly 5 days after vaccination. The bases are TGTGCCAGCAGCTTGGAGGGACGGACCTCCTACGAGCAGTACTTC. Its product reads: CASSLEGRTSYEQYF.